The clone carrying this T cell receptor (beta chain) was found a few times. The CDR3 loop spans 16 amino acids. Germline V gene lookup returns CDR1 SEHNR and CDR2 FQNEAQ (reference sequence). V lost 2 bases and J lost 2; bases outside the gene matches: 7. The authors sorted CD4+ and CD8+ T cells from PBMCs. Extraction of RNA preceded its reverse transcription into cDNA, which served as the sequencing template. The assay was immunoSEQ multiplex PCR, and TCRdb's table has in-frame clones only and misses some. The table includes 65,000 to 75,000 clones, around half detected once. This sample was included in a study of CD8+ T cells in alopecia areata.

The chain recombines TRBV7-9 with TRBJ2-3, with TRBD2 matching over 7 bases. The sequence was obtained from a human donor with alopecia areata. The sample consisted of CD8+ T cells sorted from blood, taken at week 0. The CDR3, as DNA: TGTGCCAGCAGCTTATCCGCGGGAGCCCCCACAGATACGCAGTATTTT. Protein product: CASSLSAGAPTDTQYF. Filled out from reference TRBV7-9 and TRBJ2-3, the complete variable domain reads DTGVSQNPRHKITKRGQNVTFRCDPISEHNRLYWYRQTLGQGPEFLTYFQNEAQLEKSRLLSDRFSAERPKGSFSTLEIQRTEQGDSAMYLCASSLSAGAPTDTQYFGPGTRLTVL.